This T cell receptor (beta chain) was recovered during a study of OX40 agonist ivuxolimab in advanced cancers. At the level of the study: Patients' therapy was ivuxolimab, an antibody that acts as an agonist of OX40 (CD134). Partial responses occurred in three patients (one hepatocellular carcinoma, two cutaneous melanoma).

Study-level results: Near-lowest levels of clonal expansion characterized partial responders at 0.1-3.0 mg/kg.

CDR1 SGHTA and CDR2 FQGTGA come from the germline V gene. Deletions cut 5 bases from V and 4 bases from J, with 14 bases between. The CDR3 extends over 15 amino acids. Note on this clone: Its antigen remains unidentified.

Clones were read by immunoSEQ multiplex PCR, and TCRdb kept only the in-frame ones, dropping some. The repertoire includes around 70,000 clones, about 91% of them detected once, and approximately 0.99% sits in the top ten. Here the sequenced sample was CD4+ or CD8+ T cells sorted from blood, taken in a trial of the OX40 agonist ivuxolimab. This TCR was sampled from an adult with an advanced solid tumor such as melanoma, head and neck, liver or kidney cancer. This chain links TRBV7-3 with TRBJ2-2; D might be TRBD1 or TRBD2, each matching 5 bases. DNA for the CDR3: TGTGCCAGCAGCCTCCATCAGGGACCCACCGGGGAGCTGTTTTTT. Translating it yields CASSLHQGPTGELFF.